The present entry profiles one T cell receptor (beta chain) with its context. This record comes from a study of OX40 agonist ivuxolimab in advanced cancers. Produced via immunoSEQ multiplex PCR; TCRdb's table is partial and in-frame only. The table lists more than 45,000 clones, 94% of them singletons. Germline loops: CDR1 SNHLY, CDR2 FYNNEI. The V and J ends lost 6 bases and 0 bases respectively, with 18 bases between them. This CDR3 contains 16 residues. V and J are TRBV2 and TRBJ2-7; no clear D gene. The sample in question was CD4+ or CD8+ T cells sorted from blood, obtained in a trial of the OX40 agonist ivuxolimab. This clonotype was obtained from an adult with an advanced solid tumor such as melanoma, head and neck, liver or kidney cancer. CDR3 coding DNA: TGTGCCAGCAGCCGAACGCCCGACGGCCTCTCCTACGAGCAGTACTTC. Its protein is CASSRTPDGLSYEQYF.